This paragraph covers one T cell receptor (beta chain) sequence. The junction shows a germline mismatch at one end, possibly a read error. This CDR3 has 17 amino acids. The germline gives CDR1 SGHRS, CDR2 YFSETQ. This sample stems from a study of cytomegalovirus exposure and HLA in healthy donors. The PCR employed 60 Vbeta primers together with 13 Jbeta primers. The data were produced by immunoSEQ multiplex PCR, yet TCRdb's version contains in-frame clones alone and is incomplete. Of approximately 130,000 clones in the sample, 65% to 80% were seen once. Sequencing used PBMCs. This chain joins TRBV5-1 and TRBJ2-2, with a tentative D call TRBD1 (6 bases). The TCR was taken from a man between 18 and 29 years old in good health and CMV-seropositive. The CDR3 spells CASSPPSIGQNAGELFF. Written as DNA, the CDR3 is TGCGCCAGCAGCCCCCCCTCAATCGGACAGAACGCCGGGGAGCTGTTTTTT.